This entry concerns a single TCR beta chain. This entry comes from a study of blood T cell repertoires in COVID-19. The overall study: Sites across the United States, Italy and Spain contributed samples from acute and convalescent COVID-19. PBMCs, B-cell-depleted T cells, or T cells provided the cDNA or gDNA that made up the material.

Clones were sequenced by immunoSEQ multiplex PCR, and TCRdb holds only the in-frame ones, with some missing. The sample carries around 100,000 clones, roughly 80% recorded once. Trimming left V 5 bases short and J 1 base short, with 7 bases between. CDR3 length: 13 residues. The receptor comes from a human donor in a cohort sampled during active COVID-19. Sequenced material: peripheral blood. V is TRBV12-3 or TRBV12-4 and J is TRBJ2-3; D remains ambiguous. Here the CDR3 DNA reads TGTGCCAGCAGTACTCACGGCACAGATACGCAGTATTTT. Protein product: CASSTHGTDTQYF.